A selection of T cell receptor beta chains follows, all from one sample in a study of metastatic and nonmetastatic thyroid tumors. TCRdb recomputed clones from the PCR reads via MiXCR. The data show roughly 36,000 clones, with around 26% seen just once and 8% to 10% held by the top ten. The specimen was blood. The receptor set was obtained from a female donor with papillary thyroid cancer or a benign thyroid nodule (not recorded which). Some clones in this sample may be carry-over from other donors' samples. CDR3s include the opening cysteine and the closing phenylalanine or tryptophan. The D gene is left open where the match is weak. A clone size is listed for some rows: how often the clone was seen (once, few, many), or a class if it is expanded.

d_call: NA
j_call: TRBJ2-1
v_call: TRBV3-1
clone_size: many
cdr3_nt: TGTGCCAGCAGCCAAGGTGGAGTCTACAATGAGCAGTTCTTC
cdr3_aa: CASSQGGVYNEQFF

d_call: TRBD1
j_call: TRBJ2-3
v_call: TRBV11-2
clone_size: once
cdr3_nt: TGTGCCAGCAGCCCTCGGACAGGGGCGGGTGATACGCAGTATTTT
cdr3_aa: CASSPRTGAGDTQYF

d_call: NA
j_call: TRBJ2-2
v_call: TRBV24-1
clone_size: medium-sized
cdr3_nt: TGTGCCACCAGTGATTCATCAGTCGCAGGGTATATACCCAACACCGGGGAGCTGTTTTTT
cdr3_aa: CATSDSSVAGYIPNTGELFF

d_call: NA
j_call: TRBJ2-1
v_call: TRBV5-1
clone_size: many
cdr3_nt: TGCGCCAGCAGCTGGATTTCAGGGCCGTCTCCTTACAATGAGCAGTTCTTC
cdr3_aa: CASSWISGPSPYNEQFF

d_call: NA
j_call: TRBJ2-2
v_call: TRBV19
clone_size: few
cdr3_nt: TGTGCCAGTACTATCGGGGACACCGGGGAGCTGTTCTTT
cdr3_aa: CASTIGDTGELFF

d_call: TRBD2
j_call: TRBJ2-5
v_call: TRBV7-7
clone_size: many
cdr3_nt: TGTGCTAGCAGCTTAGTTAGCGGGGAGACCCAGTACTTC
cdr3_aa: CASSLVSGETQYF

d_call: NA
j_call: TRBJ2-7
v_call: TRBV6-1
clone_size: medium-sized
cdr3_nt: TGTGCCAGCAGATTAGACGTGAGGTCCTACGAGCAGTACTTC
cdr3_aa: CASRLDVRSYEQYF

d_call: NA
j_call: TRBJ1-2
v_call: TRBV19
clone_size: NA
cdr3_nt: TGTGCCAGTAGTAAGCCCAGGAAAGGCCGGGGTTCCTATGGCTACACCTTC
cdr3_aa: CASSKPRKGRGSYGYTF

d_call: NA
j_call: TRBJ2-1
v_call: TRBV11-1
clone_size: many
cdr3_nt: TGTGCCAGCAGCTTGCAGACACACAATGAGCAGTTCTTC
cdr3_aa: CASSLQTHNEQFF

d_call: NA
j_call: TRBJ1-2
v_call: TRBV6-1
clone_size: medium-sized
cdr3_nt: TGTGCCAGCAGTGCGTACTACAGGGATGGCTACACCTTC
cdr3_aa: CASSAYYRDGYTF

d_call: TRBD2
j_call: TRBJ2-5
v_call: TRBV10-3
clone_size: many
cdr3_nt: TGTGCCATCAGTGAGTCTGCTAGCGGAACTCAAGAGACCCAGTACTTC
cdr3_aa: CAISESASGTQETQYF

d_call: NA
j_call: TRBJ2-7
v_call: TRBV20-1
clone_size: many
cdr3_nt: TGCAGTGCTGGGGGCCTTGGGGCCGCCCACGAGCAGTACTTC
cdr3_aa: CSAGGLGAAHEQYF

d_call: TRBD1
j_call: TRBJ2-2
v_call: TRBV10-3
clone_size: NA
cdr3_nt: TGTGCCATCAGTACCGGGACAGCACACACCGGGGAGCTGTTTTTT
cdr3_aa: CAISTGTAHTGELFF

d_call: TRBD2
j_call: TRBJ2-7
v_call: TRBV6-2/TRBV6-3
clone_size: many
cdr3_nt: TGTGCCAGCAGCCCTAAGACTAGCGGGAGTTACTACGAGCAATACTTC
cdr3_aa: CASSPKTSGSYYEQYF

d_call: NA
j_call: TRBJ2-1
v_call: TRBV20-1
clone_size: NA
cdr3_nt: TGCAGTGCTATAAGTGGAGGGGTGAGGAATGAGCAGTTCTTC
cdr3_aa: CSAISGGVRNEQFF

d_call: NA
j_call: TRBJ1-1
v_call: TRBV18
clone_size: many
cdr3_nt: TGTGCCAGCTCCAGGGACAATTTCGGACGCATGAACACTGAAGCTTTCTTT
cdr3_aa: CASSRDNFGRMNTEAFF

d_call: NA
j_call: TRBJ1-5
v_call: TRBV20-1
clone_size: NA
cdr3_nt: TGCAGTGCCCAGGAGTGGGCCAATCAGCCCCAGCATTTT
cdr3_aa: CSAQEWANQPQHF